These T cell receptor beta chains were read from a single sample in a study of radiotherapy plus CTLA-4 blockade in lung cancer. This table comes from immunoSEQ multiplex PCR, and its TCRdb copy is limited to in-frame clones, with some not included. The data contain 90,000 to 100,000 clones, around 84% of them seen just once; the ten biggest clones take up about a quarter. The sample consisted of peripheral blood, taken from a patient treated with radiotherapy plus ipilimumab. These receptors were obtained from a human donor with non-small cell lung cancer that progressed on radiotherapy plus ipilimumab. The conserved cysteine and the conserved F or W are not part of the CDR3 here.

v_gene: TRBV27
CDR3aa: ASKGPAYNEQF

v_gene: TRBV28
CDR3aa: ASRSGGNTGELF

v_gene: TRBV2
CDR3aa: ASRTGTYNNEQF

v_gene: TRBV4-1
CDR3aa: ASSQDPTGGETQY

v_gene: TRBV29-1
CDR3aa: SSRPGSSGRSGSYNEQF

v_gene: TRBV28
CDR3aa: ASSSPGWGQGYGYT

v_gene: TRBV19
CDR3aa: ASSRGRNTEAF

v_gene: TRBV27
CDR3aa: ASSPGLTGTDTQY

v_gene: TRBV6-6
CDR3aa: ASSPQRGSEAF

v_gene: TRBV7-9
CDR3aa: ASSLNGQGAEAF

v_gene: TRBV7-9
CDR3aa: ASSPPLAGGGETQY

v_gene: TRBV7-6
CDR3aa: ASSFTSGRGSDTQY

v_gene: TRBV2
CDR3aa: ASSVGEYYEQY

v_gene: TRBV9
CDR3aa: ASSVGTGTSLTEQY

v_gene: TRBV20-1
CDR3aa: SARYGEKLF

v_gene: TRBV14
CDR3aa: ASSQIATGELF

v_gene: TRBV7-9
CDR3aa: ASSFGGTISEKLF